This entry concerns a single T cell receptor (beta chain). The antigen is unknown. The germline CDR1 and CDR2 sequences are MNHEY and SVGEGT. The CDR3 runs 15 residues. V shed 7 bases and J shed 0 bases, with 16 bases lying between them. Amplified regions were TCR beta CDR3 sequences from RNA transcripts. The HTBI primer set was used in a first-round RT-PCR of the TCR CDR3. From the multiplex PCR reads, TCRdb called clonotypes with MiXCR, one entry per CDR3 protein. The sample holds approximately 740,000 distinct CDR3 sequences; 13% to 15% are singletons and the top ten take around 9.6%. PBMCs stemmed from less than 13 ml fresh peripheral blood. The sample comes from a study of T cells in Graves' hyperthyroidism and ophthalmopathy. The overall study: Before any treatment, at initial diagnosis, peripheral blood was collected. Study outcomes and limitations: Researchers found most expanded thyroid clonotypes above 0.001 in blood as well. The model foresaw ophthalmopathy a median around 6 months prior to onset.

Sequences were obtained from blood. The source of this sequence is a woman aged 18-29 years with Graves' hyperthyroidism. The rearrangement uses TRBV6-2 or TRBV6-3 and TRBJ2-7; possible D gene TRBD2, 5 bases. This CDR3 reads CASTSYSAISYEQYF. Here the CDR3 DNA reads TGTGCCAGCACCTCCTATAGCGCTATCTCCTACGAGCAGTACTTC.